The sequence of this T cell receptor beta chain was determined in a study of shared clonotypes between healthy human individuals. Study-wide points: Naive subsets, compared against memory subsets, generally had larger estimated richness values.

This clone has a single count. Its matching antigen is unknown. In the same sample, other DNA sequences code for this CDR3. V was cut by 3 bases and J by 4 bases, with 15 bases left in between. Germline lookup yields CDR1 GTSNPN and CDR2 SVGIG (reference sequence). The CDR3 contains 14 residues. Measured with immunoSEQ multiplex PCR; TCRdb has only the in-frame clones, and not every one. This sample has 2,100,000 or so clones; almost 96% occur once, and the top ten carry roughly 0.13%. The chain joins TRBV30 to TRBJ1-2; D is perhaps TRBD1 (6 bases). Sequencing was done on a sample of naive CD4+ T cells sorted from blood. Subset: CD45RA+ positively selected. The TCR was taken from a man younger than 35 in good health. CDR3 in amino acids: CAWSPLAGAYGYTF. The DNA of the CDR3 is TGTGCCTGGAGCCCCCTGGCGGGGGCCTATGGCTACACCTTC. Full variable domain (outside the CDR3, taken from reference TRBV30 and TRBJ1-2): SQTIHQWPATLVQPVGSPLSLECTVEGTSNPNLYWYRQAAGRGLQLLFYSVGIGQISSEVPQNLSASRPQDRQFILSSKKLLLSDSGFYLCAWSPLAGAYGYTFGSGTRLTVV.